The 4 T cell receptor beta chains given below trace back to one sample, sequenced in a study of T-cell memory formation after mild COVID-19. Each CDR3 protein gets one entry after TCRdb re-called the 5' RACE reads with MiXCR. The repertoire holds about 110,000 distinct CDR3 sequences, with around 12% as singletons. The sequencing sample was made of PBMCs or a T cell subset sorted from them (not recorded which). These receptors all come from an adult woman who had mild COVID-19 (a few samples of this study predate the infection). Cell type and time point are not known.

This clonotype was detected only a few times. V usage is TRBV4-1 and J usage is TRBJ1-5; D is possibly TRBD1 (5 bases). This CDR3 spans 17 amino acids. Trimming left V 1 base short and J 9 bases short, with 22 bases between. The germline V gene encodes CDR1 MGHRA and CDR2 YSYEKL. The DNA for the CDR3 is TGCGCCAGCAGCCAAGGGTGGGGAGAGGGACGAGAGTGGCCCCAGCATTTT. Its translation: CASSQGWGEGREWPQHF.

This clonotype came up a few times. The chain recombines TRBV7-9 with TRBJ2-3, with D unclear. Trimming took off 3 bases at V and 0 bases at J, with 10 bases between the two ends. The CDR3 is 15 residues long. Germline loops: CDR1 SEHNR, CDR2 FQNEAQ (reference sequence). CDR3 bases: TGTGCCAGCAGCTTGGGTATGACTAGCACAGATACGCAGTATTTT. Translating gives CASSLGMTSTDTQYF.

V gene TRBV7-6 combines with J gene TRBJ2-1; 10 bases are a match to TRBD2. Germline V CDR1 and CDR2: SGHVS, FNYEAQ. This CDR3 contains 14 residues. The V segment lost 5 bases and the J segment 6 bases; nucleotides outside the gene matches: 4. CDR3 protein: CASSPRLAGNEQFF. CDR3 sequence (DNA): TGTGCCAGCAGCCCCCGACTAGCGGGCAATGAGCAGTTCTTC.

The chain employs TRBV7-6 and TRBJ2-7; D may correspond to TRBD1 or TRBD2 (5 bases each). CDR1 SGHVS and CDR2 FNYEAQ come from the germline V gene. Trimming left V 5 bases short and J 2 bases short, with 16 bases between. The CDR3 is 15 residues long. The CDR3 here is CASSVGTANPYEQYF. In DNA form, the CDR3 reads TGTGCCAGCAGCGTCGGGACGGCTAATCCCTACGAGCAGTACTTC.